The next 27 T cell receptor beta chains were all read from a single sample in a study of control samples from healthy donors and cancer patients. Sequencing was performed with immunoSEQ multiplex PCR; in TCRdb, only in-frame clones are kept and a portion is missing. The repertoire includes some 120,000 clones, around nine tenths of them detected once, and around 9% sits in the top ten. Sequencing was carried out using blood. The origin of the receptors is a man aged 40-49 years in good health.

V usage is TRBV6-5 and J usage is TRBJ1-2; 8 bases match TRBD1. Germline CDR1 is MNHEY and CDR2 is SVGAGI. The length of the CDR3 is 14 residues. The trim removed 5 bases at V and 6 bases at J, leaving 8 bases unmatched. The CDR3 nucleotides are TGTGCCAGCAGTCCGACTCTGGACAGGGATGGCTACACCTTC. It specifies CASSPTLDRDGYTF.

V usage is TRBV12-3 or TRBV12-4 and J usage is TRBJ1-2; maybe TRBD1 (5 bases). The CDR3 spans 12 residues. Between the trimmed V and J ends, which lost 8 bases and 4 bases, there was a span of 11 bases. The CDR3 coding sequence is TGTGCCAGCGGGAGGGGCCCCTATGGCTACACCTTC. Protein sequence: CASGRGPYGYTF.

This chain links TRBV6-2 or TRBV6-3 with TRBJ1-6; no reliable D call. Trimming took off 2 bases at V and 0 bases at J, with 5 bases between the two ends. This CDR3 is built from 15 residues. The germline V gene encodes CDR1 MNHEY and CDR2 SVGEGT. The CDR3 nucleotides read TGTGCCAGCAGTTACCGGAGCTCCTATAATTCACCCCTCCACTTT. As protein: CASSYRSSYNSPLHF.

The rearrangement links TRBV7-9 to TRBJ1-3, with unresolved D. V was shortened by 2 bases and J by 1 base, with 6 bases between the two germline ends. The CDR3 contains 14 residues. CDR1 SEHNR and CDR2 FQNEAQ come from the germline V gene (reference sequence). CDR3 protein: CASSLSWSGNTIYF. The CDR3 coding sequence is TGTGCCAGCAGCTTATCTTGGTCTGGAAACACCATATATTTT.

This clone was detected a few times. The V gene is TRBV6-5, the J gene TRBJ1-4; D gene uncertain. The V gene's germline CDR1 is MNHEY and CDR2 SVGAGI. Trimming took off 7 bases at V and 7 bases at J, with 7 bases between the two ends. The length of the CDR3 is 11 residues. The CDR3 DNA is TGTGCCAGCATATCCGGTGAAAAACTGTTTTTT. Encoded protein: CASISGEKLFF.

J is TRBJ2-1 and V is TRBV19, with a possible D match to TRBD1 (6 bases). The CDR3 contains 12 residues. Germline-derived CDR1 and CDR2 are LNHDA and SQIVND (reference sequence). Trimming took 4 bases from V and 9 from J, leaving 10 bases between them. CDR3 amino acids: CASSTYRAEQFF. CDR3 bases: TGTGCCAGTAGTACCTACAGGGCTGAGCAGTTCTTC.

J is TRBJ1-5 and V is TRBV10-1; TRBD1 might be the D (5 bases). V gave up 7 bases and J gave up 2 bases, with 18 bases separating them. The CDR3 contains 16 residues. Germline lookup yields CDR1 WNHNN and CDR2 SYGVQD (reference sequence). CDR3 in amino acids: CASINRRGTGNQPQHF. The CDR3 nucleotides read TGCGCCAGCATTAACAGGAGAGGGACTGGCAATCAGCCCCAGCATTTT.

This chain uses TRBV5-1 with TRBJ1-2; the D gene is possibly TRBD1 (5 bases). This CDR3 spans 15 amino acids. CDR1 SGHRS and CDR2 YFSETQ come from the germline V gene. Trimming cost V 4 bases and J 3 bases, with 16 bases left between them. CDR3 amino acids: CASSLSPQGYYGYTF. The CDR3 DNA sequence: TGCGCCAGCAGCCTAAGCCCTCAGGGCTACTATGGCTACACCTTC.

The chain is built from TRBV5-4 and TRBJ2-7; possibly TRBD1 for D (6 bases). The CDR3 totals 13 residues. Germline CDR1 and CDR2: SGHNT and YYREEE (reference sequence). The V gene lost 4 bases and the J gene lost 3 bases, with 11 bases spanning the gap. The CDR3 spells CASSRDTGYEQYF. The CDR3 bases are TGTGCCAGCAGCCGGGACACTGGCTACGAGCAGTACTTC.

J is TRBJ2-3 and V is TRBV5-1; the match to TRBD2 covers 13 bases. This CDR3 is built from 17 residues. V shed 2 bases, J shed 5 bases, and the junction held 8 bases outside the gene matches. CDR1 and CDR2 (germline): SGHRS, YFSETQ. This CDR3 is CASSFTGLAGPLDTQYF. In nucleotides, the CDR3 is TGCGCCAGCAGCTTCACGGGACTAGCGGGACCGTTAGATACGCAGTATTTT.

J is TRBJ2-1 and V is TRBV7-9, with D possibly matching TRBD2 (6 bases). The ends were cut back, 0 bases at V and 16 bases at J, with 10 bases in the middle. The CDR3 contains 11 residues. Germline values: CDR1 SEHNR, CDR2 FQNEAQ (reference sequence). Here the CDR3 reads CASSLADGSFF. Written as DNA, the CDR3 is TGTGCCAGCAGCTTAGCGGACGGGAGTTTCTTC.

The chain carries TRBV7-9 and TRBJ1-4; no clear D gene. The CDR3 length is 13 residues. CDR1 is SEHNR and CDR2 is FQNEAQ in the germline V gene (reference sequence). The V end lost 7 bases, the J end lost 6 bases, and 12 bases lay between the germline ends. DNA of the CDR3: TGTGCCAGCACCCCCGGGTGGGATGAAAAACTGTTTTTT. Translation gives CASTPGWDEKLFF.

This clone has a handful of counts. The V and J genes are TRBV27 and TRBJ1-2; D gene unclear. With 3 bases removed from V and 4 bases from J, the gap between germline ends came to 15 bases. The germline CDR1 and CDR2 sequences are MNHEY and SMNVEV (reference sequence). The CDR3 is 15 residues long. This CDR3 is CASSLSQSIPYGYTF. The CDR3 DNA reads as TGTGCCAGCAGTTTGTCTCAGTCAATCCCCTATGGCTACACCTTC.

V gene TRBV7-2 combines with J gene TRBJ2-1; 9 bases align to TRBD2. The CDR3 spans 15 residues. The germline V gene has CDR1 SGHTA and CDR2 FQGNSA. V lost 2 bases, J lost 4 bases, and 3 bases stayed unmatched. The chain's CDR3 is CASSLRLAGYNEQFF. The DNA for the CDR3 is TGTGCCAGCAGCTTACGTCTAGCGGGGTACAATGAGCAGTTCTTC.

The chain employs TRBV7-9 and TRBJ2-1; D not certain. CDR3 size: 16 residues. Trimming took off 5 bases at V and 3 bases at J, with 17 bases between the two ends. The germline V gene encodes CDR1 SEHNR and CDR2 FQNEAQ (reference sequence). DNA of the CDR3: TGTGCCAGCAGCCGCTCCTTAGGGCGGAACTACAATGAGCAGTTCTTC. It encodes CASSRSLGRNYNEQFF.

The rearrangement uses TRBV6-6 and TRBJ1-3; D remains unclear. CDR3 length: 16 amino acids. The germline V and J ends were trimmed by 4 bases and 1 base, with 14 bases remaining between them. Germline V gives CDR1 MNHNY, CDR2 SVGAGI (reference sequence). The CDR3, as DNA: TGTGCCAGCAGTTCCCCCGCATCGGGGTCTGGAAACACCATATATTTT. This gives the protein CASSSPASGSGNTIYF.

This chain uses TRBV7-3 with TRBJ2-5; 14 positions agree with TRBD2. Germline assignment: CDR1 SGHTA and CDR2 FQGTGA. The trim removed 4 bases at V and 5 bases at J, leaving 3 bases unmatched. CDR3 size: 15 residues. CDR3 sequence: CASSSTSGGAETQYF. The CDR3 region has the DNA TGTGCCAGCAGCTCGACTAGCGGGGGGGCGGAGACCCAGTACTTC.

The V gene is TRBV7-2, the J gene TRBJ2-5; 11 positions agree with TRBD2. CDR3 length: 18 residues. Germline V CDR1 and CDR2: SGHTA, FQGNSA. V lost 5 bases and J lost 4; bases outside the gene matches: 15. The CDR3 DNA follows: TGTGCCAGCAGCCCCCGACTAGCGGGAACTCCAGTGGGAGAGACCCAGTACTTC. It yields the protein CASSPRLAGTPVGETQYF.

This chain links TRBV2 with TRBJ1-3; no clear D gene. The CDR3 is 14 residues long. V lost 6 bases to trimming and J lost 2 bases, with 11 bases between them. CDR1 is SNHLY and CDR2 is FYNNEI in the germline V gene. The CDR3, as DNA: TGTGCCAGCAGGGACTCAGGCGCTGGAAACACCATATATTTT. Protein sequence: CASRDSGAGNTIYF.

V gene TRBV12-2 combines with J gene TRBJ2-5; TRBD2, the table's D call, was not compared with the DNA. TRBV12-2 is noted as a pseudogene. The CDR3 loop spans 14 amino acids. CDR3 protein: CASRLGGLKETQYF. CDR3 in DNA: TGTGCAAGTCGCTTGGGGGGGCTGAAAGAGACCCAGTACTTC.

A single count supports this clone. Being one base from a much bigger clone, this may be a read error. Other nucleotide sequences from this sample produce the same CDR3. The CDR3 protein is CASSLSTDTQYF. In DNA, the CDR3 is TGCGCCAGCAGCCTTAGCACAGATACGCAGTATTTT. The rearrangement joins TRBV5-1 to TRBJ2-3; no firm D call. V lost 4 bases, J lost 0 bases, and 3 bases lay in between. CDR3 length equals 12 residues. In germline, CDR1 is SGHRS, CDR2 YFSETQ.

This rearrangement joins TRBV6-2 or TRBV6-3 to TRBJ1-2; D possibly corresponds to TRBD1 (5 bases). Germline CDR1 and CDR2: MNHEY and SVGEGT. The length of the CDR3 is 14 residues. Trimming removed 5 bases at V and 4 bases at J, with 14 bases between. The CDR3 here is CASSPNRRVYGYTF. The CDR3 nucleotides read TGTGCCAGCAGTCCCAACAGGCGCGTCTATGGCTACACCTTC.

The CDR3 loop is CASSLGQGETQYF. The DNA of the CDR3 is TGTGCCAGCAGCTTAGGCCAGGGAGAGACCCAGTACTTC. V is TRBV7-2 and J is TRBJ2-5, with D maybe TRBD1 (5 bases). V was trimmed by 1 base and J by 4 bases, leaving 7 bases between them. The CDR3 extends over 13 amino acids. Germline assignment: CDR1 SGHTA and CDR2 FQGNSA. Full variable domain (rest looked up from reference TRBV7-2 and TRBJ2-5): GAGVSQSPSNKVTEKGKDVELRCDPISGHTALYWYRQSLGQGLEFLIYFQGNSAPDKSGLPSDRFSAERTGGSVSTLTIQRTQQEDSAVYLCASSLGQGETQYFGPGTRLLVL.

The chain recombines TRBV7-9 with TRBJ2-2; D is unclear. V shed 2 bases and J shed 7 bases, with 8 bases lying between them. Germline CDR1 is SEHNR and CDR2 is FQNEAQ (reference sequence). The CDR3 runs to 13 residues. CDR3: CASSLNVNGELFF. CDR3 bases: TGTGCCAGCAGCTTAAATGTAAACGGGGAGCTGTTTTTT.

The CDR3 DNA reads TGTGCCAGTAGTTCCGGGGGGAGGAGGAGTAATCAGCCCCAGCATTTT. It is translated as CASSSGGRRSNQPQHF. The chain combines TRBV19 with TRBJ1-5; tentatively, D is TRBD1 (5 bases). CDR3 length equals 16 residues. Germline lookup yields CDR1 LNHDA and CDR2 SQIVND (reference sequence). Trimming pared 5 bases from V and 4 bases from J, leaving 18 bases between.

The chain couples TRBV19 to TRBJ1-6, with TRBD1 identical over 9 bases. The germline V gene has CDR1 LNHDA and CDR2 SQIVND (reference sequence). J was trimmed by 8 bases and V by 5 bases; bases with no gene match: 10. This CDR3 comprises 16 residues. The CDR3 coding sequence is TGTGCCAGTAGTCACTTTGGGACAGGGAAAGATTCACCCCTCCACTTT. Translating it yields CASSHFGTGKDSPLHF. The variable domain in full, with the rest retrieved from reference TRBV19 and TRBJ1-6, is DGGITQSPKYLFRKEGQNVTLSCEQNLNHDAMYWYRQDPGQGLRLIYYSQIVNDFQKGDIAEGYSVSREKKESFPLTVTSAQKNPTAFYLCASSHFGTGKDSPLHFGNGTRLTVT.

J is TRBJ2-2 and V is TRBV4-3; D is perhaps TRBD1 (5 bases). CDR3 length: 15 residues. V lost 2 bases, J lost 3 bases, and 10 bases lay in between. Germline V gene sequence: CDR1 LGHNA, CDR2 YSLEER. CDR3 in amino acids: CASSQYDSYTGELFF. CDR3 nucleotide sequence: TGCGCCAGCAGCCAATATGACAGCTACACCGGGGAGCTGTTTTTT.